One and the same sample provided the 15 T cell receptor beta chains below, sequenced in a study of shared clonotypes between healthy human individuals. Terminally differentiated effector memory CD45RA+ cells were left out of the naive CD8 fraction, which was CD45RO-negative and positively selected for CCR7. Clones were sequenced by immunoSEQ multiplex PCR, and TCRdb holds only the in-frame ones, with some missing. Here the sample spans hundreds of thousands of clones, around 92% being singletons. Sequencing was carried out using naive CD8+ T cells sorted from blood. These receptors were obtained from a man younger than 45 in good health.

This clone has just one count. The rearrangement links TRBV28 to TRBJ1-1, with unresolved D. Trimming took off 2 bases at V and 6 bases at J, with 13 bases between the two ends. Looked up from germline, CDR1 is MDHEN and CDR2 is SYDVKM. The CDR3 spans 14 residues. The CDR3 bases are TGTGCCAGCAGTTTAGTTGTCGGTGTTCCTGAAGCTTTCTTT. Protein: CASSLVVGVPEAFF.

In nucleotides, the CDR3 is TGTGCCAGCAGCTCAGAGGGGGATCGGAACTATGGCTACACCTTC. Translating gives CASSSEGDRNYGYTF. This rearrangement joins TRBV11-2 to TRBJ1-2; possible D gene TRBD1, 6 bases. Germline V gives CDR1 SGHAT, CDR2 FQNNGV. The CDR3 sequence is 15 residues long. V was pared by 4 bases and J by 2 bases, with 14 bases between.

The chain recombines TRBV15 with TRBJ2-7, with D possibly being TRBD1 (6 bases). Trimming removed 0 bases at V and 2 bases at J, with 14 bases between. The CDR3 consists of 16 residues. Germline V gives CDR1 LNHNV, CDR2 YYDKDF (reference sequence). CDR3 residues: CATSRDGDMLTYEQYF. The CDR3 bases are TGTGCCACCAGCAGAGATGGGGACATGTTAACCTACGAGCAGTACTTC.

The CDR3 DNA reads TGTGCCAGCAGCTTAGATCCAGGGGGCGTAGGCAATGAGCAGTTCTTC. Its protein is CASSLDPGGVGNEQFF. The chain links TRBV11-2 to TRBJ2-1; 8 bases match TRBD1. Per the germline V gene, CDR1 is SGHAT and CDR2 is FQNNGV. The CDR3 spans 16 residues. After removal of 0 bases from V and 6 bases from J, the junction contained 7 bases not matched to a gene. Combining the CDR3 with reference TRBV11-2 and TRBJ2-1 gives the whole variable domain EAGVAQSPRYKIIEKRQSVAFWCNPISGHATLYWYQQILGQGPKLLIQFQNNGVVDDSQLPKDRFSAERLKGVDSTLKIQPAKLEDSAVYLCASSLDPGGVGNEQFFGPGTRLTVL.

V and J are TRBV14 and TRBJ2-1, with D perhaps given as TRBD1 or TRBD2 (6 bases each). Germline-derived CDR1 and CDR2 are SGHDN and FVKESK. This CDR3 spans 14 amino acids. The V end lost 5 bases, the J end lost 6 bases, and 14 bases lay between the germline ends. The chain's CDR3 is CASSGLGGGNEQFF. The CDR3 DNA sequence: TGTGCCAGCAGCGGGTTGGGGGGCGGCAATGAGCAGTTCTTC.

The V call is TRBV6-6, the J call TRBJ1-1; 8 nucleotides align to TRBD1. The V and J ends lost 0 bases and 10 bases, in that order; junction bases with no gene match: 7. The CDR3 is 14 residues long. Germline CDR1 and CDR2: MNHNY and SVGAGI (reference sequence). This CDR3 is CASSYSFGQGLAFF. Here the CDR3 DNA reads TGTGCCAGCAGTTACTCTTTCGGACAGGGTTTAGCTTTCTTT.

The rearrangement uses TRBV2 and TRBJ1-3; a possible D gene is TRBD1 (6 bases). The V end was cut by 6 bases, the J end by 5 bases, with 8 bases between. This CDR3 spans 12 amino acids. Germline CDR1 SNHLY, CDR2 FYNNEI. The CDR3 DNA is TGTGCCAGCAGGGACAGTAGAAACACCATATATTTT. It yields the protein CASRDSRNTIYF.

V usage is TRBV7-9 and J usage is TRBJ2-1, with D uncertain. The germline gives CDR1 SEHNR, CDR2 FQNEAQ (reference sequence). The V end lost 5 bases, the J end lost 0 bases, and 11 bases lay between the germline ends. CDR3 length equals 15 residues. The CDR3 here is CASSPTENSYNEQFF. CDR3 sequence (DNA): TGTGCCAGCAGCCCGACCGAAAACTCCTACAATGAGCAGTTCTTC.

This clone was counted between two and nine times. At the DNA level, this CDR3 is encoded by other sequences in the same sample as well. This rearrangement joins TRBV27 to TRBJ2-1; 11 bases map to TRBD2. The CDR3 runs 15 residues. V lost 5 bases and J lost 4; bases outside the gene matches: 4. In germline, CDR1 is MNHEY, CDR2 SMNVEV (reference sequence). This chain's CDR3 is CASSLTSGTYNEQFF. The CDR3, as DNA: TGTGCCAGCAGTCTGACTAGCGGGACGTACAATGAGCAGTTCTTC.

The chain combines TRBV7-9 with TRBJ2-7, with D tentatively TRBD1 (7 bases). The germline V gene has CDR1 SEHNR and CDR2 FQNEAQ (reference sequence). V lost 4 bases, J lost 4 bases, and 23 bases lay in between. The CDR3 consists of 17 residues. CDR3 nucleotide sequence: TGTGCCAGCAGCTCGCCTCTCACAGGGGAGGTGTGGTACGAGCAGTACTTC. This codes for CASSSPLTGEVWYEQYF. Combining the CDR3 with reference TRBV7-9 and TRBJ2-7 gives the whole variable domain DTGVSQNPRHKITKRGQNVTFRCDPISEHNRLYWYRQTLGQGPEFLTYFQNEAQLEKSRLLSDRFSAERPKGSFSTLEIQRTEQGDSAMYLCASSSPLTGEVWYEQYFGPGTRLTVT.

The J gene is TRBJ2-1, the V gene TRBV28; a possible D gene is TRBD2 (5 bases). The V gene lost 2 bases and the J gene lost 0 bases, with 11 bases spanning the gap. The germline V gene encodes CDR1 MDHEN and CDR2 SYDVKM. CDR3 length: 16 residues. Written as DNA, the CDR3 is TGTGCCAGCAGTTTAGAGCGGTTGAGCTCCTACAATGAGCAGTTCTTC. Translation gives CASSLERLSSYNEQFF.

The gene calls are TRBV28 and TRBJ2-1; 11 positions agree with TRBD2. CDR3 length: 16 residues. Germline CDR1 is MDHEN and CDR2 is SYDVKM. V lost 6 bases, J lost 2 bases, and 6 bases stayed unmatched. The CDR3 spells CASRYELAGAYNEQFF. In nucleotides, the CDR3 is TGTGCCAGCAGATACGAACTAGCGGGAGCCTACAATGAGCAGTTCTTC.

The chain has TRBV6-6 and TRBJ2-7, with D maybe TRBD1 (6 bases). CDR1 and CDR2 (germline): MNHNY, SVGAGI (reference sequence). This CDR3 spans 14 amino acids. Trimming stripped 2 bases from V and 5 bases from J, with 13 bases between. CDR3 in DNA: TGTGCCAGCAGTTACCCAGGGGATAAGGACGAGCAGTACTTC. This sequence encodes CASSYPGDKDEQYF.

This chain joins TRBV25-1 and TRBJ2-5; D remains ambiguous. CDR1 and CDR2 (germline): MGHDK, SYGVNS. This CDR3 contains 14 residues. V dropped 4 bases and J dropped 3 bases, with 12 bases sitting between them. CDR3 in amino acids: CASSVQTPKETQYF. The DNA for the CDR3 is TGTGCCAGCAGTGTGCAGACACCTAAAGAGACCCAGTACTTC.

The rearrangement joins TRBV7-9 to TRBJ2-5, with 10 bases lining up with TRBD1. The CDR3 loop spans 15 amino acids. Germline V lookup: CDR1 SEHNR, CDR2 FQNEAQ (reference sequence). V lost 5 bases to trimming and J lost 1 base; unmatched junction nucleotides: 4. CDR3 region: CASSPRDRGQETQYF. The CDR3, as DNA: TGTGCCAGCAGCCCCCGGGACAGGGGCCAAGAGACCCAGTACTTC.